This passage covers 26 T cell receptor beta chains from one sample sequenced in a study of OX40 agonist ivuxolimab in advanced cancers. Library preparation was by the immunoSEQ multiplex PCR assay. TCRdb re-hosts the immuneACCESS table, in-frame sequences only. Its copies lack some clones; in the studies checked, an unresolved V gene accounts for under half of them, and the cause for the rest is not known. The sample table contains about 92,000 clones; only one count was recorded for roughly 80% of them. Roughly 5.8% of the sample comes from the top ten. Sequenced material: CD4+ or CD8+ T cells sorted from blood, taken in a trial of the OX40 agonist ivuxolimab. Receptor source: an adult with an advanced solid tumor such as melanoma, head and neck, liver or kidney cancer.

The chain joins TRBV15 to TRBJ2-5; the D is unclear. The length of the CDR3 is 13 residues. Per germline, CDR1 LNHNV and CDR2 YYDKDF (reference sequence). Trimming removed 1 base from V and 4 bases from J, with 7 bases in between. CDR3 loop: CATSRATGETQYF. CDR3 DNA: TGTGCCACCAGCAGAGCAACTGGAGAGACCCAGTACTTC.

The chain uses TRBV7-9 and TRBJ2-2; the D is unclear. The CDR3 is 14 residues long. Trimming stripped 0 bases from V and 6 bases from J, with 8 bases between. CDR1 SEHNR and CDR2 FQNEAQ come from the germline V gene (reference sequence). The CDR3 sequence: CASSLAVGAGELFF. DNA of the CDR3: TGTGCCAGCAGCTTAGCCGTAGGCGCCGGGGAGCTGTTTTTT. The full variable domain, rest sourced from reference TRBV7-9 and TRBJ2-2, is DTGVSQNPRHKITKRGQNVTFRCDPISEHNRLYWYRQTLGQGPEFLTYFQNEAQLEKSRLLSDRFSAERPKGSFSTLEIQRTEQGDSAMYLCASSLAVGAGELFFGEGSRLTVL.

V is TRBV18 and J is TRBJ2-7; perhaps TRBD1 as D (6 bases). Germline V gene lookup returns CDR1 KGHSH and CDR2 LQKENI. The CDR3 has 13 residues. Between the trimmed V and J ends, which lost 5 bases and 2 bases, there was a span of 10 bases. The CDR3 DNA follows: TGTGCCAGCTCAGCCGGACAGACCTACGAGCAGTACTTC. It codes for CASSAGQTYEQYF.

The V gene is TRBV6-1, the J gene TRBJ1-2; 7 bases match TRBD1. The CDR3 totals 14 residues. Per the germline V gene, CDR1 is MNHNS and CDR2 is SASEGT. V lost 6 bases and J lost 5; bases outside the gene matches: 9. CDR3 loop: CASRIGQALYGYTF. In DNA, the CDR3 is TGTGCCAGCAGGATAGGACAGGCCTTATATGGCTACACCTTC.

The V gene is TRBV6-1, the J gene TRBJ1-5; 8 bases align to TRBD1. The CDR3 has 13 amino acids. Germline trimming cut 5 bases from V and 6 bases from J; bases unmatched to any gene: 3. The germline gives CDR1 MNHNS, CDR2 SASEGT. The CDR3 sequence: CASSLQGGQPQHF. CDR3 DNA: TGTGCCAGCAGTTTACAGGGGGGTCAGCCCCAGCATTTT.

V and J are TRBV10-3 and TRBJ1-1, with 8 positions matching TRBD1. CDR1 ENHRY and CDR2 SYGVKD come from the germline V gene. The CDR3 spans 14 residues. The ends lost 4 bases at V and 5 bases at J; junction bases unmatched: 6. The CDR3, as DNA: TGTGCCATCAGTGTTGGACAGGGTGGAACTGAAGCTTTCTTT. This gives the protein CAISVGQGGTEAFF.

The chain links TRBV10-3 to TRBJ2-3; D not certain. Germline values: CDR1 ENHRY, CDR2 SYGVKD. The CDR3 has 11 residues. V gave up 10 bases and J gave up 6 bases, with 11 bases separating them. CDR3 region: CATTRDDTQYF. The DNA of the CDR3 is TGTGCCACGACTCGTGACGATACGCAGTATTTT.

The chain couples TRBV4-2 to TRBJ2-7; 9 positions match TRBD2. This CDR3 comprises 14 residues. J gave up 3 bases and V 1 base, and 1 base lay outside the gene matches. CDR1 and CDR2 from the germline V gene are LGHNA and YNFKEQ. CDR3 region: CASSQVAGDYEQYF. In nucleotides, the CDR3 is TGTGCCAGCAGCCAAGTAGCGGGAGACTACGAGCAGTACTTC.

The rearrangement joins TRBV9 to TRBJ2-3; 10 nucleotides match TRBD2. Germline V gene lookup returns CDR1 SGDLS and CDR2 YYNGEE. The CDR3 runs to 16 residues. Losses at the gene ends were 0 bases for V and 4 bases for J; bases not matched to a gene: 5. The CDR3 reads CASSVDTSGIPDTQYF. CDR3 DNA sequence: TGTGCCAGCAGCGTAGATACTAGCGGGATCCCAGATACGCAGTATTTT.

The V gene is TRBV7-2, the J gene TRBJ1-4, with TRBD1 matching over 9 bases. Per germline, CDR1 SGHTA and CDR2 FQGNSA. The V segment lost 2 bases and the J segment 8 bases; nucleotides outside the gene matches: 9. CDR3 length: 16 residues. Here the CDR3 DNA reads TGTGCCAGCAGCTTATCTTGGGGACAGGGACACGAAAAACTGTTTTTT. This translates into CASSLSWGQGHEKLFF.

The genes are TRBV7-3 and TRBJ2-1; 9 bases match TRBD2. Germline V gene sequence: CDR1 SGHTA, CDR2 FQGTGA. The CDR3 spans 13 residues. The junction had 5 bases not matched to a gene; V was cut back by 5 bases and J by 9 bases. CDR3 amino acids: CASSPGLAREQFF. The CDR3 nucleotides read TGTGCCAGCAGCCCCGGACTAGCGCGTGAGCAGTTCTTC. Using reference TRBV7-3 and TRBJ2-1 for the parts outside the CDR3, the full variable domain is GAGVSQTPSNKVTEKGKYVELRCDPISGHTALYWYRQSLGQGPEFLIYFQGTGAADDSGLPNDRFFAVRPEGSVSTLKIQRTERGDSAVYLCASSPGLAREQFFGPGTRLTVL.

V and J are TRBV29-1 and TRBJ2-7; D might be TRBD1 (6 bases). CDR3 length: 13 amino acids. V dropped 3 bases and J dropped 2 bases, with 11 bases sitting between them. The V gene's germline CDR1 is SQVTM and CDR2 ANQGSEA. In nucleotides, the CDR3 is TGCAGCGTTGACCTACAGGGAACCTACGAGCAGTACTTC. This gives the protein CSVDLQGTYEQYF.

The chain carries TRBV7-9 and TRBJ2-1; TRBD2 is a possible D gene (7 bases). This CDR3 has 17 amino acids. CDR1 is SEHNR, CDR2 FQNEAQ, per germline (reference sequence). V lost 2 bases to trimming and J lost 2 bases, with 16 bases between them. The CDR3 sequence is CASSLRGGGLTYNEQFF. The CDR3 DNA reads TGTGCCAGCAGCTTAAGAGGGGGAGGGTTGACCTACAATGAGCAGTTCTTC.

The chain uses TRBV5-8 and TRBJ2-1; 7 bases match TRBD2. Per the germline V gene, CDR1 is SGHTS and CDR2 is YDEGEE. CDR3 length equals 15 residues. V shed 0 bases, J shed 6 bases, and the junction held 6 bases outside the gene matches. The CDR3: CASSLEGGRPNEQFF. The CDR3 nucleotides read TGTGCCAGCAGCTTGGAGGGAGGGCGGCCCAATGAGCAGTTCTTC.

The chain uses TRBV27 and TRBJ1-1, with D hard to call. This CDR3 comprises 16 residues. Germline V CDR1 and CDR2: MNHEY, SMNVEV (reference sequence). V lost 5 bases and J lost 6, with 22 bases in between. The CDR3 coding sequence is TGTGCCAGCAGTCCCCTCGGAGGAGGCTCCGGGTCTGAAGCTTTCTTT. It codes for CASSPLGGGSGSEAFF.

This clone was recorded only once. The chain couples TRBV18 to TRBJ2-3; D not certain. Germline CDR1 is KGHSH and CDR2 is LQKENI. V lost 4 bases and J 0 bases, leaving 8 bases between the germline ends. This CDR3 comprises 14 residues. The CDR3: CASSLVDSTDTQYF. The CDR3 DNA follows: TGTGCCAGCTCACTCGTAGACAGCACAGATACGCAGTATTTT.

DNA for the CDR3: TGCGCCAGCAGCTTGGCCCCCGGGGTTGAGGAACTGTTTTTT. This codes for CASSLAPGVEELFF. This chain connects TRBV5-1 to TRBJ1-4; D not resolved. The CDR3 is 14 residues long. Trimming removed 0 bases at V and 12 bases at J, with 15 bases between. Germline V CDR1 and CDR2: SGHRS, YFSETQ.

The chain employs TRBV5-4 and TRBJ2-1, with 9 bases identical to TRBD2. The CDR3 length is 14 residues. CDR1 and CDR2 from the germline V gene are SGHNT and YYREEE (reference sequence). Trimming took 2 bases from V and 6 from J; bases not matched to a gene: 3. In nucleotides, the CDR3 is TGTGCCAGCAGCTTCGGCGGGAGGGCCAATGAGCAGTTCTTC. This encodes CASSFGGRANEQFF.

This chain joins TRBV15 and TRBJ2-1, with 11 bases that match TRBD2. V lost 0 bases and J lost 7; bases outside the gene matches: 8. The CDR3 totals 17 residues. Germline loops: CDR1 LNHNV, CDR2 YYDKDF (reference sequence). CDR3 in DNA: TGTGCCACCAGCAGAGATCGACTAGCGGGGATTTGGAATGAGCAGTTCTTC. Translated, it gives CATSRDRLAGIWNEQFF.

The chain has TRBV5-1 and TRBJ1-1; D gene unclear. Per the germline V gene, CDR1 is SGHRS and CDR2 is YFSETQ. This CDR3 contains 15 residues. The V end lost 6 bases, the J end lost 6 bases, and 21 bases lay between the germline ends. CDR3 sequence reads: CASIKGLLEDPEAFF. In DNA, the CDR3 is TGCGCCAGCATTAAAGGCCTTCTAGAGGACCCTGAAGCTTTCTTT.

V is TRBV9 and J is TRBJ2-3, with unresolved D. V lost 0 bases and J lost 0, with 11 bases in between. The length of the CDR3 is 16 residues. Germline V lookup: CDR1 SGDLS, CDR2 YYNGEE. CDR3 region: CASSVGLKTSTDTQYF. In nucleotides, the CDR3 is TGTGCCAGCAGCGTAGGTTTAAAGACTAGCACAGATACGCAGTATTTT.

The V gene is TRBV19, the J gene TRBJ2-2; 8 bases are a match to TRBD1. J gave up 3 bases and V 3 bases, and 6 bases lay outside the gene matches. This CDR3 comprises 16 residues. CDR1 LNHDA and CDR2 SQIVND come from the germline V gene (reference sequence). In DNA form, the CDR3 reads TGTGCCAGTAGTATCCCAGGGGGCGCGTACACCGGGGAGCTGTTTTTT. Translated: CASSIPGGAYTGELFF.

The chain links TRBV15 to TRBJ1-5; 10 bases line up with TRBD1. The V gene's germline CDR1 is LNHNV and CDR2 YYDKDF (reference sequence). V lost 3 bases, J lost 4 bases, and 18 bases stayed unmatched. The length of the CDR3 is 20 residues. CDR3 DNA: TGTGCCACCAGCAGCTTCGGGACAGGGGATGCGGTGGGGTTAAATCAGCCCCAGCATTTT. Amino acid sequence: CATSSFGTGDAVGLNQPQHF.

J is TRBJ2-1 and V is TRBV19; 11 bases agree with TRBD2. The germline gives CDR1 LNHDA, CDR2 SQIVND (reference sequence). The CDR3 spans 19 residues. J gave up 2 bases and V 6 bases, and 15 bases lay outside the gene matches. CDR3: CASSQTGTSGGGAYNEQFF. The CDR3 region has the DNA TGTGCCAGTAGCCAAACCGGGACTAGCGGAGGTGGGGCCTACAATGAGCAGTTCTTC.

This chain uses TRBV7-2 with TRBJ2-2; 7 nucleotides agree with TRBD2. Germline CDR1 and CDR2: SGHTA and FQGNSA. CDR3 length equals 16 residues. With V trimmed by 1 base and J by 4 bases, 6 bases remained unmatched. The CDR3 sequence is CASSLVAGVSTGELFF. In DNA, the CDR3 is TGTGCCAGCAGCTTAGTTGCGGGAGTTAGCACCGGGGAGCTGTTTTTT.

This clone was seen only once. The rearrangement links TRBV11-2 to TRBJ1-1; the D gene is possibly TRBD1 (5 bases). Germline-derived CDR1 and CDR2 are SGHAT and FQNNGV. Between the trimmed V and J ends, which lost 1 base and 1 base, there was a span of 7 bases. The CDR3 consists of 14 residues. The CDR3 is CASSLAGRNTEAFF. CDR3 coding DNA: TGTGCCAGCAGCTTAGCAGGGAGGAACACTGAAGCTTTCTTT.